This T cell receptor beta chain was captured in a study of T cell responses to AZD1222 COVID-19 vaccine. The CDR3 totals 14 residues. Trimming pared 3 bases from V and 4 bases from J, leaving 13 bases between. CDR1 and CDR2 from the germline V gene are LNHDA and SQIVND (reference sequence). The data were produced by immunoSEQ multiplex PCR, yet TCRdb's version contains in-frame clones alone and is incomplete. The sample holds approximately 67,000 clones, around 84% seen once. Sequencing used peripheral blood, obtained on day 0 of AZD1222 vaccination. The rearrangement links TRBV19 to TRBJ2-7, with D maybe TRBD1 (6 bases). This TCR derives from an adult in good health. The CDR3 here is CASSIRDRPYEQYF. DNA for the CDR3: TGTGCCAGTAGTATCAGAGACAGGCCATACGAGCAGTACTTC.